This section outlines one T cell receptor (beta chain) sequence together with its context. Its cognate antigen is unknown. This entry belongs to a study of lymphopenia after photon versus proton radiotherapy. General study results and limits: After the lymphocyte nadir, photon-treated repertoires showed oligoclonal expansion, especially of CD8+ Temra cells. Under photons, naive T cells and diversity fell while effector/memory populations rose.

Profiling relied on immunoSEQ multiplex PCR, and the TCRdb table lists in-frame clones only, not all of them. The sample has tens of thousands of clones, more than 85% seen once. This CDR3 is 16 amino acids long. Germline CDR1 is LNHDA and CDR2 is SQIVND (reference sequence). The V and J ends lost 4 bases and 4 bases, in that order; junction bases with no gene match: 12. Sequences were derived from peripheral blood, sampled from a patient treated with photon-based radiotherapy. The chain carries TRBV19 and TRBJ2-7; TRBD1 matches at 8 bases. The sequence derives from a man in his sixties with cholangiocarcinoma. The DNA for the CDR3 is TGTGCCAGTAGTAGAATGCCGGGACAGGCGATTTACGAGCAGTACTTC. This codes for CASSRMPGQAIYEQYF. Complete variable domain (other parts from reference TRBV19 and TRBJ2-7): DGGITQSPKYLFRKEGQNVTLSCEQNLNHDAMYWYRQDPGQGLRLIYYSQIVNDFQKGDIAEGYSVSREKKESFPLTVTSAQKNPTAFYLCASSRMPGQAIYEQYFGPGTRLTVT.